The entry that follows covers one T cell receptor (beta chain) sequence. Antigen: not known. These data originate in a study of brain T cells in children with intractable seizures. General study findings and limits: Absence of clones before surgery may stem from lower sequencing depth.

Germline CDR1 reads GTSNPN; CDR2 reads SVGIG (reference sequence). This CDR3 has 17 amino acids. Trimming cost V 0 bases and J 2 bases; bases outside gene matches: 7. Time point given: blood from clinic visit 5 months post-surgery; TSC patient then seizure free. Generated by immunoSEQ multiplex PCR, the TCRdb table keeps only in-frame clones and is missing some. In the table there are under 400,000 clones, about 93% of which are singletons. The sample was peripheral blood, taken 5 to 6 months after surgery. V usage is TRBV30 and J usage is TRBJ1-5; 10 bases match TRBD1. This TCR was recovered from a boy less than two years old with tuberous sclerosis and intractable seizures. Here the CDR3 DNA reads TGTGCCTGGAGTGTAGACCTGGACAGGGGGGGCAATCAGCCCCAGCATTTT. As protein: CAWSVDLDRGGNQPQHF.